This T cell receptor (beta chain) appears in the sequencing data of a study of T cell changes during pregnancy in multiple sclerosis. Some clones are missing from TCRdb's copy, which holds only in-frame ones; the method was immunoSEQ multiplex PCR. This table holds 50,000 to 65,000 clones, 85% to 95% found once. The sequence was obtained from a female donor with multiple sclerosis, enrolled in a pregnancy study. The starting material was CD8+ T cells from peripheral blood mononuclear cells, obtained in the second trimester of pregnancy.

The DNA for the CDR3 is TGTGCCAGCAGTCAAGAGGGGCGGGGGCAGCCCCAGCATTTT. Its protein product is CASSQEGRGQPQHF. The chain is built from TRBV7-9 and TRBJ1-5; D possibly corresponds to TRBD1 (5 bases). V dropped 6 bases and J dropped 7 bases, with 16 bases sitting between them. The CDR3 is 14 amino acids. Germline CDR1 is SEHNR and CDR2 is FQNEAQ (reference sequence). The full variable domain, with the rest looked up from reference TRBV7-9 and TRBJ1-5, is DTGVSQNPRHKITKRGQNVTFRCDPISEHNRLYWYRQTLGQGPEFLTYFQNEAQLEKSRLLSDRFSAERPKGSFSTLEIQRTEQGDSAMYLCASSQEGRGQPQHFGDGTRLSIL.